These 10 T cell receptor beta chains share one sample of origin, sequenced in a study of cytomegalovirus exposure and HLA in healthy donors. The primer mix had 60 Vbeta and 13 Jbeta primers. The data were produced by immunoSEQ multiplex PCR, yet TCRdb's version contains in-frame clones alone and is incomplete. The sample yields around 100,000 clones, roughly 69% seen once. The sample was PBMCs. The receptors stem from a man aged 25 to 40 in good health and CMV-seropositive.

V gene TRBV6-1 combines with J gene TRBJ2-2, with a possible D match to TRBD1 (6 bases). V was cut by 4 bases and J by 1 base, with 7 bases left in between. CDR3 length: 14 residues. The germline V gene encodes CDR1 MNHNS and CDR2 SASEGT. The CDR3: CASSGGGNTGELFF. CDR3 DNA: TGTGCCAGCAGTGGAGGGGGGAACACCGGGGAGCTGTTTTTT.

The chain has TRBV25-1 and TRBJ2-7; 12 bases are a match to TRBD2. Germline V lookup: CDR1 MGHDK, CDR2 SYGVNS. J lost 4 bases, V lost 8 bases, and 9 bases had no gene match. CDR3 length equals 15 residues. The CDR3 here is CASESPTSGGYEQYF. In nucleotides, the CDR3 is TGTGCCAGCGAAAGCCCGACTAGCGGGGGATACGAGCAGTACTTC.

There are a few counts of this clone. V usage is TRBV19 and J usage is TRBJ2-1, with 8 bases fitting TRBD1. CDR1 and CDR2 from the germline V gene are LNHDA and SQIVND (reference sequence). The CDR3 is 12 residues long. Unmatched junction bases numbered 4, after V lost 5 bases and J lost 10 bases. The CDR3 spells CASSARQGEQFF. The CDR3 DNA is TGTGCCAGTAGTGCCCGACAGGGGGAGCAGTTCTTC.

This clone occurred once. V gene TRBV21-1 combines with J gene TRBJ2-5; TRBD1, as called in the table, went unchecked against the DNA. TRBV21-1 is an annotated pseudogene. CDR3 size: 15 residues. Here the CDR3 reads CASSKGGRTEETQYF. The CDR3 nucleotides read TGTGCCAGCAGCAAAGGCGGTCGGACAGAAGAGACCCAGTACTTC.

The V and J genes are TRBV30 and TRBJ1-1; D gene unclear. Germline V gene lookup returns CDR1 GTSNPN and CDR2 SVGIG (reference sequence). CDR3 length equals 12 residues. V lost 0 bases to trimming and J lost 1 base, with 3 bases between them. The DNA for the CDR3 is TGTGCCTGGAGTGTAGCGAACACTGAAGCTTTCTTT. As protein: CAWSVANTEAFF.

About this clone: Other DNA sequences in this sample translate to the same CDR3. This chain joins TRBV6-5 and TRBJ2-7, with 8 bases matching TRBD1. CDR1 and CDR2 (germline): MNHEY, SVGAGI. V lost 0 bases to trimming and J lost 4 bases; unmatched junction nucleotides: 8. The CDR3 covers 16 residues. The CDR3 reads CASSYSIQGARYEQYF. DNA for the CDR3: TGTGCCAGCAGTTACTCGATTCAGGGGGCTCGATACGAGCAGTACTTC.

The V and J genes are TRBV5-8 and TRBJ2-2, with D unclear. This CDR3 region has 17 residues. V was clipped by 0 bases and J by 5 bases, with 17 bases between them. CDR1 is SGHTS and CDR2 is YDEGEE in the germline V gene. CDR3 bases: TGTGCCAGCAGCTTGGCCCCCTTGAACTTCGGGACCGGGGAGCTGTTTTTT. The encoded protein is CASSLAPLNFGTGELFF.

This clone was recorded only once. The rearrangement joins TRBV7-6 to TRBJ1-5, with 7 bases lining up with TRBD1. V gave up 5 bases and J gave up 7 bases; unmatched junction bases: 14. The germline V gene has CDR1 SGHVS and CDR2 FNYEAQ. CDR3 length: 16 residues. The CDR3 DNA follows: TGTGCCAGCAGCCCCGGGACAGACCATTGGGAGCAGCCCCAGCATTTT. Its translation is CASSPGTDHWEQPQHF. Together with reference TRBV7-6 and TRBJ1-5, the CDR3 gives the full variable domain: GAGVSQSPRYKVTKRGQDVALRCDPISGHVSLYWYRQALGQGPEFLTYFNYEAQQDKSGLPNDRFSAERPEGSISTLTIQRTEQRDSAMYRCASSPGTDHWEQPQHFGDGTRLSIL.

This clone is a singleton in its sample. The gene calls are TRBV29-1 and TRBJ2-1; 10 bases are a match to TRBD2. The ends lost 6 bases at V and 7 bases at J; junction bases unmatched: 12. The CDR3 is 15 amino acids. CDR1 is SQVTM, CDR2 ANQGSEA, per germline. The CDR3 here is CSVSRAGGPGNEQFF. Written as DNA, the CDR3 is TGCAGCGTGTCCAGAGCGGGGGGGCCTGGTAATGAGCAGTTCTTC.

The chain links TRBV7-6 to TRBJ2-1; D remains unclear. The CDR3 extends over 18 amino acids. V lost 1 base and J lost 2, with 18 bases in between. Germline CDR1 SGHVS, CDR2 FNYEAQ. This chain's CDR3 is CASSLGYRRDSTYNEQFF. DNA of the CDR3: TGTGCCAGCAGCTTAGGGTACCGTCGTGACTCAACCTACAATGAGCAGTTCTTC.